The clone carrying this T cell receptor beta chain came up a few times. Antigen specificity is unknown. These data are taken from a study of identical twins. Findings and caveats of the study: Instead of following the same donors, the conclusions were based on cross-sectional statistical analysis. Fewer insertions characterized abundant cord blood beta clonotypes, whereas memory repertoires showed none. Invariant populations such as MAIT and iNKT cells could partly muddle zero-insertion analyses.

Losses at the gene ends were 8 bases for V and 10 bases for J; bases not matched to a gene: 8. This CDR3 is 13 amino acids long. CDR1 and CDR2 (germline): MNHEY, SMNVEV (reference sequence). cDNA molecules carried unique molecular identifiers, and template switching added a universal primer site. TCRdb re-called the 5' RACE reads with MiXCR, one entry per CDR3 protein. Among approximately 530,000 distinct CDR3 sequences listed, about a fifth were seen once. These sequences were also reported in another study, on yellow fever vaccine responses in identical twins.

The chain links TRBV27 to TRBJ2-1, with TRBD2 identical over 10 bases. Sequenced input: CD4+ T cells sorted from blood. The sequence was obtained from a woman between 18 and 29 years old in good health. CDR3 amino acids: CASPLAGAREQFF. CDR3 nucleotides: TGTGCCAGCCCGCTAGCGGGAGCTAGAGAGCAGTTCTTC.